The entry below describes one T cell receptor (beta chain). The antigen this receptor binds is unknown. No quality values exist for individual bases; no much larger clone is one base distant. The same CDR3 arises from other DNA sequences in this sample as well. The sample is drawn from a study of cytotoxic CD8 clonotypes in ibrutinib-treated CLL (dated by TCRdb to the early 2020s). Describing the broader study: The cohort had 11 to 12 relapsed/refractory and more than 14 treatment-naive patients; around 17 were IGHV unmutated. Responses were partial in around 25 patients and complete in 2; after median 68 months follow-up, about 14 stayed in remission and about twelve progressed. Response samples were taken after a median of around 13 months on treatment, ranging from about 6 to 40 months. An average of about 260,000 productive templates and 94,082 productive rearrangements was obtained per sample. Longitudinal samples were obtainable from about 30% of the 86 participants in the trial. Cryopreserved peripheral blood mononuclear cells were collected before treatment, at response, and at either disease progression or sustained remission. All remission and progressive disease samples were collected while patients were still receiving ibrutinib. Results the study describes overall, beyond this receptor: Lymph node repertoires were not examined, and the timing of sampling was not matched between patients in sustained remission and those whose disease progressed. Clonality increased at ibrutinib response, stayed stable in sustained remission, and fell back toward baseline at progression. Public clonotypes were rare and either shrank or stayed stable during treatment, and the rise in clonality at ibrutinib response reflected expansion of private clonotypes. Baseline clonality exceeded that of age-matched healthy donors and correlated strongly with circulating CD8+ T-cell counts.

The junction shows trimming of 0 bases on V and 1 base on J, plus 7 bases between the germline ends. The germline V gene yields SGHRS for CDR1 and YFSETQ for CDR2. The cysteine opens and the phenylalanine closes a CDR3 of 14 amino acids. The retained sequence is limited to the CDR3, 42 bases, with the frame set at the first base. Interpreted using the paper, the time point label stands for: approximately 2 years on ibrutinib. Approximately 2 micrograms of genomic DNA were extracted from cryopreserved PBMCs for TCR beta library preparation. Longitudinal blood samples from CLL patients on ibrutinib monotherapy were analyzed using high-throughput TCR beta sequencing. The patients took part in an open-label, single-center phase 2 trial of ibrutinib monotherapy. A MiSeq instrument was used for deep resolution sequencing, which targeted depths ranging from 1 in 1 million up to 1 in 200,000 T cells, with coverage averaging 10x for each clonotype. The immunoSEQ hsTCRB Kit was used to generate the TCR beta libraries. Per the source publication's procedure: ImmunoSEQ Data Assistant and ImmunoSEQ Analyzer were used for data analysis, and V, D and J genes were assigned according to IMGT definitions. Clonality, which ranges from 0 to 1, was calculated by subtracting the normalized Shannon entropy of productive rearrangement frequencies from one. Only overrepresented clonotypes making up at least 0.05% of each patient's repertoire were included in the public clonotype analysis. Roughly 12 age-matched healthy donor repertoires from immuneACCESS were used as controls for clonality. TCRdb retrieved this table from immuneACCESS and kept in-frame rearrangements only. Not all clones are present; in checked studies, unresolved V genes account for under half, and no reason is known for the remainder. That table gives V, J and clone size, and the DNA gave D and trimming. This sample lists under 200,000 clones; approximately 84% were detected once. The ten biggest clones cover about 4.5% of the sample.

Sample: PBMCs, taken after 24 months of ibrutinib treatment. This TCR derives from a human donor with chronic lymphocytic leukemia. This sequence uses TRBV5-1 and TRBJ1-1; 6 matching bases give a weak D call of TRBD1. The nucleotide sequence reads as follows: TGCGCCAGCAGCTTGGGGGGGCGGAACACTGAAGCTTTCTTT. Its amino acids are CASSLGGRNTEAFF.